This is a list of T cell receptor beta chains from one sample in a study of T cell responses to AZD1222 COVID-19 vaccine. This table comes from immunoSEQ multiplex PCR, and its TCRdb copy is limited to in-frame clones, with some not included. The table shows about 150,000 clones, with 90% to 95% occurring only once. The starting material was peripheral blood, obtained 28 days after the second AZD1222 dose. The receptors here all came from an adult who received the AZD1222 COVID-19 vaccine. The conserved cysteine and the conserved F or W are not part of the CDR3 here.

len,v_gene,CDR3aa
11,TRBV6-1,ASSEAGGFGYT
14,TRBV2,ASSDLTGVPTDTQY
13,TRBV11-2,ASSFGRRSGNTIY
12,TRBV11-2,ASSLGPSNQPQH
11,TRBV12-3/TRBV12-4,ASMVGYNSPLH
13,TRBV9,ASSPRTGSGNTIY
13,TRBV5-1,ASSYSTGPTDTQY
13,TRBV2,ASSITPAGNQPQH
13,TRBV11-2,ASSLEIGRRNTIY
13,TRBV13,ASSTDRELNTEAF
13,TRBV4-1,ASSSRQDSNQPQH
14,TRBV11-2,ASSSPTSGRVNEQF
19,TRBV28,ASSFHPGTGGRVPSNQPQH
11,TRBV19,ASSINGDYGYT
12,TRBV19,ASSSAGQGGAQY
12,TRBV6-5,ASSSGTRNSPLH
14,TRBV27,ASSFDSTSVYNEQF
13,TRBV27,ASSLSGLGNQPQH
13,TRBV11-2,ASSITSGGAAEQF
10,TRBV29-1,SVGTQGNEQY
15,TRBV5-6,ASSYETGTNYNSPLH
10,TRBV19,ASSMGVEKLF
12,TRBV6-5,ASSRREGTGELF
14,TRBV13,ASSLGRGDSYNEQF
13,TRBV19,ASSERAITVYEQY
13,TRBV7-8,ASSLVPSSNTEAF
12,TRBV5-1,ASSLRRDGTEAF
10,TRBV12-3/TRBV12-4,ASKFQTDTQY